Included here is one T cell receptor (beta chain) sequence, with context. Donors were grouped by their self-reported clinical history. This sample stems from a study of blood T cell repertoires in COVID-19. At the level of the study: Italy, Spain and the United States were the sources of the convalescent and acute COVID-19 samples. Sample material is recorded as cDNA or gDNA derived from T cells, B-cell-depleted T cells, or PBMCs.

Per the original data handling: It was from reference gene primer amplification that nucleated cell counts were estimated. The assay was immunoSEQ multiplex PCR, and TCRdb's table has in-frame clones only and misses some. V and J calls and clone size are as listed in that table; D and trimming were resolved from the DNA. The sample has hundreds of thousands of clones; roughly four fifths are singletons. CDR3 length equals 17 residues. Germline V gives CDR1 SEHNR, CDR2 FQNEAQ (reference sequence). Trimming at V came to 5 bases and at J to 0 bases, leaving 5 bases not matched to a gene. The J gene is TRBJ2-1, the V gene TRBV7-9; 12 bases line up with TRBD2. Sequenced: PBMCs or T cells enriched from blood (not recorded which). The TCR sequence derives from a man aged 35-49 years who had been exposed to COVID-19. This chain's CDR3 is CASSQRTSGISYNEQFF. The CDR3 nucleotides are TGTGCCAGCAGCCAGCGGACTAGCGGGATCTCCTACAATGAGCAGTTCTTC.